The 28 T cell receptor beta chains below all came from one sample that was sequenced in a study of regulatory T cells in long-lasting Graves disease. In building TCR beta libraries, iRepertoire HTBI primers were used together with Arm-PCR of CDR3 regions. TCRdb independently ran MiXCR on the multiplex PCR reads; one entry per CDR3 protein. The sample comprises approximately 540,000 distinct CDR3 sequences, more than 10% of which are singletons, and roughly 8.9% rests with the top ten. The time point here: newly diagnosed GD, antithyroid drugs for less than 3 months. TCR sequences were obtained from RNA taken from PBMCs. This sample also belongs to another study, concerning T cells in Graves' hyperthyroidism and ophthalmopathy.

The material was peripheral blood mononuclear cells (PBMCs), obtained at new diagnosis, from a patient treated with antithyroid drugs. The receptors originated from a woman aged 25 to 45 with Graves disease.

There are a few counts of this clonotype. This rearrangement joins TRBV5-1 to TRBJ2-7; the D gene is possibly TRBD2 (5 bases). The CDR3 is 15 residues long. V gave up 0 bases and J gave up 6 bases, with 16 bases separating them. Per the germline V gene, CDR1 is SGHRS and CDR2 is YFSETQ. CDR3 amino acids: CASSLVASGPGEQYF. In DNA form, the CDR3 reads TGCGCCAGCAGCTTGGTAGCCAGCGGCCCGGGCGAGCAGTACTTC.

This clonotype has only a few counts. This chain links TRBV5-1 with TRBJ1-2; 12 bases are shared with TRBD1. Trimming took 3 bases from V and 6 from J; bases not matched to a gene: 9. The CDR3 contains 16 residues. Germline V CDR1 and CDR2: SGHRS, YFSETQ. The CDR3 spells CASSWRGQGARNGYTF. Here the CDR3 DNA reads TGCGCCAGCAGCTGGAGGGGACAGGGGGCGCGAAATGGCTACACCTTC. Using reference TRBV5-1 and TRBJ1-2 for the parts outside the CDR3, the full variable domain is KAGVTQTPRYLIKTRGQQVTLSCSPISGHRSVSWYQQTPGQGLQFLFEYFSETQRNKGNFPGRFSGRQFSNSRSEMNVSTLELGDSALYLCASSWRGQGARNGYTFGSGTRLTVV.

The chain combines TRBV7-9 with TRBJ1-3; no firm D call. The CDR3 runs to 15 residues. Deletions cut 1 base from V and 4 bases from J, with 11 bases between. Germline V CDR1 and CDR2: SEHNR, FQNEAQ (reference sequence). The CDR3 region has the DNA TGTGCCAGCAGCTTAGATGGGAGGCCCGGAAACACCATATATTTT. This translates into CASSLDGRPGNTIYF.

The chain is built from TRBV27 and TRBJ2-7; D possibly corresponds to TRBD1 (5 bases). Trimming took 9 bases from V and 2 from J, leaving 11 bases between them. Per the germline V gene, CDR1 is MNHEY and CDR2 is SMNVEV (reference sequence). This CDR3 has 12 residues. DNA of the CDR3: TGTGCCAGGATTGACAGTACCTACGAGCAGTACTTC. It codes for CARIDSTYEQYF.

This clonotype has at least ten counts. The rearrangement uses TRBV3-1 and TRBJ2-1; D uncertain. CDR1 and CDR2 (germline): LGHDT, YNNKEL (reference sequence). The length of the CDR3 is 13 residues. Deletions cut 3 bases from V and 9 bases from J, with 12 bases between. The CDR3 sequence is CASSQDPLGEQFF. The CDR3 DNA follows: TGTGCCAGCAGCCAGGACCCCTTGGGTGAGCAGTTCTTC.

This clonotype was detected many times. The chain's CDR3 is CASRVQGISYEQYF. The CDR3 DNA reads TGTGCCAGCAGAGTCCAGGGGATCTCCTACGAGCAGTACTTC. This chain connects TRBV28 to TRBJ2-7, with a tentative D call TRBD1 (6 bases). The germline V gene has CDR1 MDHEN and CDR2 SYDVKM. Trimming took 6 bases from V and 0 from J, leaving 12 bases between them. The length of the CDR3 is 14 residues.

There are many counts of this clonotype. The junction shows a germline mismatch at one end, possibly a read error. V is TRBV30 and J is TRBJ2-3; D unresolved. In germline, CDR1 is GTSNPN, CDR2 SVGIG (reference sequence). The CDR3 loop spans 12 amino acids. The DNA of the CDR3 is TGTGCCTGGAGTCGGCAACGCGCATCCGCGGTATTT. It yields the protein CAWSRQRASAVF.

The chain employs TRBV7-6 and TRBJ1-3; the D is unclear. Germline values: CDR1 SGHVS, CDR2 FNYEAQ. This CDR3 is built from 15 residues. V shed 1 base and J shed 2 bases, with 9 bases lying between them. CDR3 region: CASSLEGFTGNTIYF. DNA for the CDR3: TGTGCCAGCAGCTTAGAAGGGTTCACTGGAAACACCATATATTTT.

This clonotype came up a few times. A clone one base away is much larger, so this may be a read error. The J gene is TRBJ2-3, the V gene TRBV6-1; the D gene is possibly TRBD2 (6 bases). Trimming stripped 6 bases from V and 1 base from J, with 17 bases between. CDR1 MNHNS and CDR2 SASEGT come from the germline V gene. CDR3 length equals 16 residues. The CDR3 sequence is CASSPPASERTDTQYF. CDR3 bases: TGTGCCAGCAGCCCACCCGCTAGCGAACGCACAGATACGCAGTATTTT.

The V and J genes are TRBV2 and TRBJ2-1; 8 bases align to TRBD2. V gave up 7 bases and J gave up 8 bases; unmatched junction bases: 13. Germline-derived CDR1 and CDR2 are SNHLY and FYNNEI. The CDR3 sequence is 15 residues long. The CDR3 protein is CASTKTGTRSDEQFF. DNA for the CDR3: TGTGCCAGCACCAAAACCGGGACTAGGAGTGATGAGCAGTTCTTC.

This clonotype was counted ten times or more. This sequence joins TRBV12-3 or TRBV12-4 and TRBJ2-1; no clear D. The V and J ends lost 6 bases and 2 bases respectively, with 8 bases between them. CDR3 length equals 13 residues. The CDR3 coding sequence is TGTGCCAGCAGCCCTATACCCTACAATGAGCAGTTCTTC. Its protein is CASSPIPYNEQFF.

In this sample, this clonotype turned up a few times. The chain carries TRBV11-1 and TRBJ2-1, with D possibly being TRBD1 or TRBD2 (6 bases each). This CDR3 is 16 amino acids long. Between the trimmed V and J ends, which lost 5 bases and 4 bases, there was a span of 18 bases. Germline CDR1 and CDR2: SGHAT and FQDESV (reference sequence). The CDR3 loop is CASSAPGASQYNEQFF. The CDR3 coding sequence is TGTGCCAGCAGCGCACCGGGGGCTAGCCAATACAATGAGCAGTTCTTC. The full variable domain, in which reference TRBV11-1 and TRBJ2-1 provide the parts outside the CDR3, is EAEVAQSPRYKITEKSQAVAFWCDPISGHATLYWYRQILGQGPELLVQFQDESVVDDSQLPKDRFSAERLKGVDSTLKIQPAELGDSAMYLCASSAPGASQYNEQFFGPGTRLTVL.

This clonotype was recorded many times. This chain links TRBV20-1 with TRBJ2-5, with a tentative D call TRBD2 (6 bases). The CDR3 consists of 14 residues. Germline CDR1 reads DFQATT; CDR2 reads SNEGSKA (reference sequence). Trimming removed 3 bases from V and 5 bases from J, with 16 bases in between. The CDR3 region is CSASFGAGWETQYF. CDR3 DNA: TGCAGTGCTAGTTTCGGGGCGGGGTGGGAGACCCAGTACTTC.

This clonotype has ten or more counts. The chain carries TRBV28 and TRBJ2-3; either TRBD1 or TRBD2 may supply D (5 bases each). Germline CDR1 reads MDHEN; CDR2 reads SYDVKM. The CDR3 is made up of 16 amino acids. Trimming took off 8 bases at V and 6 bases at J, with 24 bases between the two ends. The CDR3 spells CASLPYMGDLHDTQYF. The CDR3 coding sequence is TGTGCCAGCCTCCCTTATATGGGGGATCTTCACGATACGCAGTATTTT.

The genes are TRBV6-1 and TRBJ2-7, with 7 nucleotides matching TRBD2. J gave up 0 bases and V 7 bases, and 9 bases lay outside the gene matches. Per germline, CDR1 MNHNS and CDR2 SASEGT. There are 15 residues in the CDR3. The CDR3, as DNA: TGTGCCAGCACAGATGCTAGCGGTAACTCCTACGAGCAGTACTTC. It codes for CASTDASGNSYEQYF.

The rearrangement links TRBV4-1 to TRBJ2-7; the D gene is possibly TRBD1 (6 bases). The CDR3 contains 14 residues. Germline CDR1 reads MGHRA; CDR2 reads YSYEKL. V was shortened by 3 bases and J by 3 bases, with 12 bases between the two germline ends. CDR3 loop: CASSQRDTGYEQYF. The CDR3 bases are TGCGCCAGCAGCCAGAGGGACACCGGCTACGAGCAGTACTTC.

In its sample, this clonotype was seen many times. The gene calls are TRBV30 and TRBJ2-2; D uncertain. The CDR3 has 13 amino acids. Per the germline V gene, CDR1 is GTSNPN and CDR2 is SVGIG (reference sequence). The ends were cut back, 1 base at V and 5 bases at J, with 8 bases in the middle. CDR3 coding DNA: TGTGCCTGGAGTGCCGTAAGAACCGGGGAGCTGTTTTTT. This codes for CAWSAVRTGELFF.

In its sample, this clonotype was seen many times. The chain combines TRBV5-1 with TRBJ2-3; 9 nucleotides agree with TRBD2. V was pared by 0 bases and J by 11 bases, with 4 bases of the junction left unmatched. Germline V CDR1 and CDR2: SGHRS, YFSETQ. There are 13 residues in the CDR3. The CDR3 DNA reads as TGCGCCAGCAGCTTGGATACTAGCGGGTTGCAGTATTTT. The encoded protein is CASSLDTSGLQYF.

This clonotype showed up many times. The V gene is TRBV7-2, the J gene TRBJ2-5; D not certain. The CDR3 totals 16 residues. Germline V CDR1 and CDR2: SGHTA, FQGNSA. Trimming removed 3 bases from V and 5 bases from J, with 19 bases in between. The CDR3 is CASSLAGPAKWETQYF. The DNA of the CDR3 is TGTGCCAGCAGCTTGGCCGGGCCCGCTAAATGGGAGACCCAGTACTTC. The full variable domain, rest sourced from reference TRBV7-2 and TRBJ2-5, is GAGVSQSPSNKVTEKGKDVELRCDPISGHTALYWYRQSLGQGLEFLIYFQGNSAPDKSGLPSDRFSAERTGGSVSTLTIQRTQQEDSAVYLCASSLAGPAKWETQYFGPGTRLLVL.

This clonotype occurred a few times. The CDR3, as DNA: TGTGCCACACTAGGGGCTTTCGACACTGAAGCTTTCTTT. Its translation: CATLGAFDTEAFF. The chain links TRBV6-1 to TRBJ1-1; D might be TRBD1 (5 bases). The CDR3 sequence is 13 residues long. V was clipped by 10 bases and J by 3 bases, with 15 bases between them. Germline loops: CDR1 MNHNS, CDR2 SASEGT.

The chain has TRBV12-3 or TRBV12-4 and TRBJ2-7; 14 bases are a match to TRBD2. Unmatched junction bases numbered 13, after V lost 6 bases and J lost 6 bases. The CDR3 totals 17 residues. CDR3 bases: TGTGCCAGCAGCACCTCCCTTGGGACTAGCGGGAGATTCGAGCAGTACTTC. Its protein product is CASSTSLGTSGRFEQYF.

Many counts were recorded for this clonotype. V is TRBV5-1 and J is TRBJ1-1; 8 bases fit TRBD1. The ends lost 2 bases at V and 5 bases at J; junction bases unmatched: 14. CDR1 and CDR2 from the germline V gene are SGHRS and YFSETQ. The CDR3 has 17 amino acids. DNA for the CDR3: TGCGCCAGCAGCTTCAGGGACATGTTTGACAGGGGAACTGAAGCTTTCTTT. It specifies CASSFRDMFDRGTEAFF.

This clonotype showed up many times. This chain connects TRBV28 to TRBJ1-5, with TRBD1 as a possible D gene (6 bases). V gave up 5 bases and J gave up 5 bases, with 13 bases separating them. The CDR3 is 14 residues long. Germline V lookup: CDR1 MDHEN, CDR2 SYDVKM. For the CDR3, the DNA is TGTGCCAGCAGTCCCGAGGACAGATATCAGCCCCAGCATTTT. Protein: CASSPEDRYQPQHF.

In this sample, this clonotype turned up many times. This sequence joins TRBV20-1 and TRBJ1-2; D might be TRBD1 (5 bases). The CDR3 is 13 amino acids. From germline, CDR1 is DFQATT and CDR2 SNEGSKA (reference sequence). V lost 5 bases to trimming and J lost 3 bases, with 13 bases between them. CDR3 in DNA: TGCAGTGCTCGGAGGACAAACGACTATGGCTACACCTTC. Its protein product is CSARRTNDYGYTF.

This clonotype was observed many times. The chain employs TRBV28 and TRBJ1-5; D perhaps matches TRBD1 (6 bases). This CDR3 spans 17 amino acids. V lost 7 bases and J lost 4, with 23 bases in between. Germline V gives CDR1 MDHEN, CDR2 SYDVKM. The CDR3 DNA follows: TGTGCCAGCACTCAGGAGGGGGGCTTCGTAGCAAATCAGCCCCAGCATTTT. Translating gives CASTQEGGFVANQPQHF. Based on the CDR3 plus reference TRBV28 and TRBJ1-5, the full variable domain is DVKVTQSSRYLVKRTGEKVFLECVQDMDHENMFWYRQDPGLGLRLIYFSYDVKMKEKGDIPEGYSVSREKKERFSLILESASTNQTSMYLCASTQEGGFVANQPQHFGDGTRLSIL.

This clonotype was counted at least ten times. Its ends do not fully match the called genes, so a read error is possible. The chain couples TRBV10-3 to TRBJ1-3; 7 bases are shared with TRBD1. The CDR3 loop spans 13 amino acids. Germline CDR1 is ENHRY and CDR2 is SYGVKD. This chain's CDR3 is CAALGGPGNTIYF. CDR3 nucleotide sequence: TGCGCCGCTCTAGGGGGCCCTGGAAACACCATATATTTT.

This clonotype occurred a few times. The CDR3 here is CASSPPTDSNQPQHF. CDR3 nucleotides: TGTGCCAGTAGTCCTCCGACGGATAGCAATCAGCCCCAGCATTTT. This sequence joins TRBV19 and TRBJ1-5; no reliable D call. Germline CDR1 LNHDA, CDR2 SQIVND (reference sequence). V lost 5 bases and J lost 0, with 11 bases in between. The CDR3 length is 15 residues.

At least ten counts were recorded for this clonotype. The genes are TRBV30 and TRBJ2-5; the match to TRBD2 covers 7 bases. The germline V gene encodes CDR1 GTSNPN and CDR2 SVGIG (reference sequence). The CDR3 extends over 14 amino acids. J gave up 4 bases and V 3 bases, and 8 bases lay outside the gene matches. CDR3 in DNA: TGTGCCTGGAGCTTCGGGAGGACCGTAGAGACCCAGTACTTC. Protein sequence: CAWSFGRTVETQYF.